This T cell receptor beta chain stems from a study of blood T cell repertoires in COVID-19. The overall study: Acute and convalescent COVID-19 specimens originated in the United States, Italy and Spain.

Trimming stripped 1 base from V and 1 base from J, with 10 bases between. This CDR3 is built from 15 residues. Germline values: CDR1 KGHSH, CDR2 LQKENI. Some clones are missing from TCRdb's copy, which holds only in-frame ones; the method was immunoSEQ multiplex PCR. The sample has approximately 440,000 clones, around 91% seen once; the top ten hold 0.55% to 0.75%. The source is a man younger than 30 who had recovered from COVID-19. The chain recombines TRBV18 with TRBJ1-1; tentative D call: TRBD1 (6 bases). The specimen sequenced was PBMCs or T cells enriched from blood (not recorded which). The CDR3 sequence: CASSPLQDRNTEAFF. In nucleotides, the CDR3 is TGTGCCAGCTCACCACTTCAGGACAGGAACACTGAAGCTTTCTTT. The variable domain in full, with the rest retrieved from reference TRBV18 and TRBJ1-1, is NAGVMQNPRHLVRRRGQEARLRCSPMKGHSHVYWYRQLPEEGLKFMVYLQKENIIDESGMPKERFSAEFPKEGPSILRIQQVVRGDSAAYFCASSPLQDRNTEAFFGQGTRLTVV.